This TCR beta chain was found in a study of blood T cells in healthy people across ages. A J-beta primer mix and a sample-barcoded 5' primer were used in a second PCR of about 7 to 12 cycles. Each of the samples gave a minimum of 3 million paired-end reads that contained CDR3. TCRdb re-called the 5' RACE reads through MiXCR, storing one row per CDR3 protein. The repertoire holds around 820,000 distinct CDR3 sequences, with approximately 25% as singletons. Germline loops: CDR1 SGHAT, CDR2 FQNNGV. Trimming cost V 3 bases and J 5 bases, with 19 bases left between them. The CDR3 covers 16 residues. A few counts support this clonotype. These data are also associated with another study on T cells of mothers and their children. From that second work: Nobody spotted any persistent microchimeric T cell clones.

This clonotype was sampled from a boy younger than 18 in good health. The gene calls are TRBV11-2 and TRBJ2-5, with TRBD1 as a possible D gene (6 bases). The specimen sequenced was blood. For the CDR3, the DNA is TGTGCCAGCAGCTTCCGAGGGGGATTCGAAAAGGAGACCCAGTACTTC. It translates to CASSFRGGFEKETQYF.